The sequence of this TCR beta chain was determined in a study of beta chain features in type 1 diabetes. The sequenced template was cDNA made from the entire isolated RNA. Assay used: immunoSEQ multiplex PCR; TCRdb lists only in-frame clones, some missing. The table shows some 900,000 clones, with about 17% occurring only once. This CDR3 has 11 amino acids. Germline-derived CDR1 and CDR2 are LNHDA and SQIVND (reference sequence). V gave up 8 bases and J gave up 7 bases, with 12 bases separating them. This clone occurred a few times. Antigen specificity is unknown. Study-wide results and caveats: For patients, the naive, central memory and Treg TCRB repertoires appeared more alike than for healthy donors. Junctions at VDJ sites from type 1 diabetes patients had fewer insertions and more deletions. Because the template was cDNA, high-expressing cells might be over-represented.

This chain joins TRBV19 and TRBJ2-7; D remains unclear. The sequenced material came from naive CD4+ T cells from blood. This sequence originates from a woman between 18 and 29 years old in good health. In DNA form, the CDR3 reads TGTGCCAGTTCGACTGGCGGAGAGCAGTACTTC. Encoded protein: CASSTGGEQYF.